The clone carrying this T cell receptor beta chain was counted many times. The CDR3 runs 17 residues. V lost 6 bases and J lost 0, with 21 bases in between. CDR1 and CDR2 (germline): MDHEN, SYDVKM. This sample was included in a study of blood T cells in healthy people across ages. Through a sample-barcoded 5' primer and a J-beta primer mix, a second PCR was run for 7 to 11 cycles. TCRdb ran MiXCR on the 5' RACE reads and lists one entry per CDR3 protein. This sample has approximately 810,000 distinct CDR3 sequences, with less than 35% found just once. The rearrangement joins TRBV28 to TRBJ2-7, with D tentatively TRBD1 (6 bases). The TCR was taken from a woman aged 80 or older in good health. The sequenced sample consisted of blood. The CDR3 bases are TGTGCCAGCAGGGGAGAAGGCTTGGGGGCCAGCTCCTACGAGCAGTACTTC. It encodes CASRGEGLGASSYEQYF.